The 10 T cell receptor beta chains below were found in one sample sequenced in a study of T cell repertoires in aging, cancer and after chemotherapy. Amplification of TCR beta used genomic DNA extracted from peripheral blood. Rearranged V-D-J TRB sequences were amplified with a mixed TRB-A/B primer pool. MiXCR, applied by TCRdb to the multiplex PCR reads, yields one record per CDR3 protein. The table includes thousands of distinct CDR3 sequences, more than 30% detected once. Sequencing was done on a sample of blood. These receptors all come from a human donor with a solid tumor.

This clonotype came up a few times. This chain joins TRBV19 and TRBJ1-2, with TRBD1 matching 9 bases. Germline assignment: CDR1 LNHDA and CDR2 SQIVND (reference sequence). The CDR3 contains 16 residues. J was trimmed by 2 bases and V by 4 bases; bases with no gene match: 8. CDR3 coding DNA: TGTGCCAGTAGTACGGTCGACAGGGGGATCAACTATGGCTACACCTTC. Protein product: CASSTVDRGINYGYTF. The complete variable domain, with remaining parts taken from reference TRBV19 and TRBJ1-2, reads DGGITQSPKYLFRKEGQNVTLSCEQNLNHDAMYWYRQDPGQGLRLIYYSQIVNDFQKGDIAEGYSVSREKKESFPLTVTSAQKNPTAFYLCASSTVDRGINYGYTFGSGTRLTVV.

To note about this clonotype: One junction end does not reproduce the germline sequence, and a read error may be involved. The chain recombines TRBV18 with TRBJ1-6; 8 bases map to TRBD1. Looked up from germline, CDR1 is KGHSH and CDR2 is LQKENI. The CDR3 is 15 amino acids. The CDR3 protein is CASSLAGTGSSPLRF. DNA of the CDR3: TGTGCCAGCTCACTCGCCGGGACAGGTAGTTCACCCCTCCGCTTT.

This clonotype ranks as large (0.1 to 1%). The chain employs TRBV27 and TRBJ2-6; D is unresolved. CDR3 size: 14 residues. Germline V CDR1 and CDR2: MNHEY, SMNVEV (reference sequence). V lost 7 bases and J 0 bases, leaving 7 bases between the germline ends. CDR3 sequence (DNA): TGTGCCAGCACCCGAAACTCTGGGGCCAACGTCCTGACTTTC. Residues: CASTRNSGANVLTF.

This chain connects TRBV10-3 to TRBJ1-5; 8 bases line up with TRBD1. V was pared by 2 bases and J by 6 bases, with 3 bases of the junction left unmatched. The V gene's germline CDR1 is ENHRY and CDR2 SYGVKD. The CDR3 contains 14 residues. The DNA for the CDR3 is TGTGCCATCAGTGAGCGACAGGGGAGTCAGCCCCAGCATTTT. This codes for CAISERQGSQPQHF.

V usage is TRBV4-1 and J usage is TRBJ1-5; D remains ambiguous. Trimming pared 3 bases from V and 10 bases from J, leaving 16 bases between. The germline gives CDR1 MGHRA, CDR2 YSYEKL. The CDR3 extends over 14 amino acids. The CDR3 sequence is CASSQTETYGPQHF. CDR3 DNA: TGCGCCAGCAGCCAGACTGAGACGTACGGACCCCAGCATTTT.

By frequency in the sample, this clonotype is large. As DNA, the CDR3 is TGTGCCAGCAGTGCCCGGGACGGAAAAAACATTCAGTACTTC. This gives the protein CASSARDGKNIQYF. This chain links TRBV6-6 with TRBJ2-4; D is possibly TRBD1 or TRBD2 (5 bases each). Trimming shortened V by 5 bases and J by 4 bases, and 12 bases separated the two germline ends. The CDR3 is made up of 14 amino acids. Per the germline V gene, CDR1 is MNHNY and CDR2 is SVGAGI (reference sequence).

V gene TRBV27 combines with J gene TRBJ2-3, with 8 bases that match TRBD2. The CDR3 covers 15 residues. Unmatched junction bases numbered 6, after V lost 4 bases and J lost 3 bases. CDR1 MNHEY and CDR2 SMNVEV come from the germline V gene (reference sequence). The CDR3 loop is CASSSAGAGTDTQYF. DNA of the CDR3: TGTGCCAGCAGTTCAGCGGGGGCGGGAACAGATACGCAGTATTTT.

Worth noting for this clonotype: One junction end disagrees with the germline gene, perhaps due to a read error. The V call is TRBV4-2, the J call TRBJ2-7; 8 bases agree with TRBD2. Germline CDR1 LGHNA, CDR2 YNFKEQ. The CDR3 has 15 amino acids. The CDR3 spells CASSQGGGSSYEQYF. In DNA form, the CDR3 reads TGCGCCAGCAGCCAAGGCGGGGGGTCCTCCTACGAGCAGTACTTC.

This clonotype is deemed medium-sized. V and J are TRBV19 and TRBJ1-4; 9 bases line up with TRBD1. Per the germline V gene, CDR1 is LNHDA and CDR2 is SQIVND (reference sequence). This CDR3 has 14 residues. Trimming took 5 bases from V and 7 from J; bases not matched to a gene: 5. CDR3 in amino acids: CASSHRGLVEKLFF. The CDR3, as DNA: TGTGCCAGTAGTCACAGGGGGCTGGTTGAAAAACTGTTTTTT. The variable domain in full, completed from reference TRBV19 and TRBJ1-4, reads DGGITQSPKYLFRKEGQNVTLSCEQNLNHDAMYWYRQDPGQGLRLIYYSQIVNDFQKGDIAEGYSVSREKKESFPLTVTSAQKNPTAFYLCASSHRGLVEKLFFGSGTQLSVL.

J is TRBJ2-5 and V is TRBV5-8; no definite D call. This CDR3 contains 14 residues. The germline V gene encodes CDR1 SGHTS and CDR2 YDEGEE. With 2 bases removed from V and 1 base from J, the gap between germline ends came to 9 bases. The CDR3 sequence is CASSFVGVQETQYF. The DNA of the CDR3 is TGTGCCAGCAGCTTCGTTGGGGTCCAAGAGACCCAGTACTTC.